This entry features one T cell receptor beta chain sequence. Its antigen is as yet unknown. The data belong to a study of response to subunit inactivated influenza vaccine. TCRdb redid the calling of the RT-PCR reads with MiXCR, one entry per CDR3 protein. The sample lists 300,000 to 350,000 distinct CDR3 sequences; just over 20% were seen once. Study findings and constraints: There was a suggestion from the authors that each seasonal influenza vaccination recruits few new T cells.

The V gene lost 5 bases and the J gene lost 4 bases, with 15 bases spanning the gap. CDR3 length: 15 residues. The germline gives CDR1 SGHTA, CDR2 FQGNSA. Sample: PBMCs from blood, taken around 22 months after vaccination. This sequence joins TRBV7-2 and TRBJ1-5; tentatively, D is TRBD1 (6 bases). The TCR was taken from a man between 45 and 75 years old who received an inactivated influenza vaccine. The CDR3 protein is CASSPGTTINQPQHF. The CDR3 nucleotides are TGTGCCAGCAGCCCCGGGACAACCATAAATCAGCCCCAGCATTTT.